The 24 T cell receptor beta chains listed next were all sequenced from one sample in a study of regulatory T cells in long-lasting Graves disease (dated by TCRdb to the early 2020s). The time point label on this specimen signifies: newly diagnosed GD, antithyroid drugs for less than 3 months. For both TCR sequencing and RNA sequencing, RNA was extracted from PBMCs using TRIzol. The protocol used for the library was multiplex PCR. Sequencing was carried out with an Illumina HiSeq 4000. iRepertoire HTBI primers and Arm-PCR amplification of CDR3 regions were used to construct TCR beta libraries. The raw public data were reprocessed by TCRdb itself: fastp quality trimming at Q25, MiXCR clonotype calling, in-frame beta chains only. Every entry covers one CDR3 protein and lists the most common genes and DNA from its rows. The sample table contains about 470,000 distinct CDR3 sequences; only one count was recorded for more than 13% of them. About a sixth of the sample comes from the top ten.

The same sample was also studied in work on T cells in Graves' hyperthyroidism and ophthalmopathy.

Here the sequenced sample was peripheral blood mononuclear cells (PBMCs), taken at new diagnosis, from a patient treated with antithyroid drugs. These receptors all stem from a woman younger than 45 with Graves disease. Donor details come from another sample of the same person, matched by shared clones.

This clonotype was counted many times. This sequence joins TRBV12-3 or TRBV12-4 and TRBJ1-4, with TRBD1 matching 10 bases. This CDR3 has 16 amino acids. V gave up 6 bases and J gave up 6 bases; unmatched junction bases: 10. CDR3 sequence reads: CASSFMGTGDYEKLFF. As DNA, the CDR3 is TGTGCCAGCAGCTTTATGGGGACAGGGGATTATGAAAAACTGTTTTTT.

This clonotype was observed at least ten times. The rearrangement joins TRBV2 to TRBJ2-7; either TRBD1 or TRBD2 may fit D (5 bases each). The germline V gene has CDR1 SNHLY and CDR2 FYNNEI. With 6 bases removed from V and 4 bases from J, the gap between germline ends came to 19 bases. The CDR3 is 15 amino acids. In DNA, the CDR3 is TGTGCCAGCAGGGCCACCGGGACCAACAGTTACGAGCAGTACTTC. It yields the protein CASRATGTNSYEQYF.

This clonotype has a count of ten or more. CDR3 residues: CASSRRGQGGLYEQYF. CDR3 bases: TGTGCCAGCAGCCGCAGAGGACAGGGGGGCCTCTACGAGCAGTACTTC. V usage is TRBV11-2 and J usage is TRBJ2-7; TRBD1 matches 10 bases. The CDR3 is 16 residues long. Germline V gene sequence: CDR1 SGHAT, CDR2 FQNNGV. After removal of 5 bases from V and 3 bases from J, the junction contained 10 bases not matched to a gene.

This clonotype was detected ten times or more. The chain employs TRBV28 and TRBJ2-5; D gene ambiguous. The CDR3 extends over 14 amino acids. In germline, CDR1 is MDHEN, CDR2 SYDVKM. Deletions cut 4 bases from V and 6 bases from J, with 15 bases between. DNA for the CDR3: TGTGCCAGCAGTTCTAAATATAGGTACCAGACCCAGTACTTC. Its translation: CASSSKYRYQTQYF.

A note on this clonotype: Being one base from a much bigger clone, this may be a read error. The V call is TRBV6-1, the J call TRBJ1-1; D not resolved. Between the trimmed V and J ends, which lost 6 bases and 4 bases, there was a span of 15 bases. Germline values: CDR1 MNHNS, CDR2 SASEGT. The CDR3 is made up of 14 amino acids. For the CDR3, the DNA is TGTGCCAGCAGGGATCCGGGGATTGGCACTGAAGCTTTCTTT. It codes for CASRDPGIGTEAFF.

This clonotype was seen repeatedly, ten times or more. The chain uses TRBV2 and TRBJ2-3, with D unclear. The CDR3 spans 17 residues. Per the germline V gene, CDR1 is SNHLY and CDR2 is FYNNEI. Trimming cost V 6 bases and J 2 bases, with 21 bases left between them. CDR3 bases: TGTGCCAGCAGCTCTACCCTAGAGAGAAGGGTCACAGATACGCAGTATTTT. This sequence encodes CASSSTLERRVTDTQYF.

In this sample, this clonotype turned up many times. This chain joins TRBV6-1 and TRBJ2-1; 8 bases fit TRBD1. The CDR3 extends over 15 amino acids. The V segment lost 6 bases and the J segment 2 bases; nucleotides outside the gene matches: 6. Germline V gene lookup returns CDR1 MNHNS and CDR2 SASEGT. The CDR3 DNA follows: TGTGCCAGCAGCCTGACAGGGGCGACCTACAATGAGCAGTTCTTC. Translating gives CASSLTGATYNEQFF.

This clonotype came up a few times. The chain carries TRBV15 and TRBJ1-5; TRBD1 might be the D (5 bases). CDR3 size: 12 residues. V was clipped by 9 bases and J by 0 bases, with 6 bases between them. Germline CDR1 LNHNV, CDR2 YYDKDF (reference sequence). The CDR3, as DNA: TGTGCCACTGGGGCTAGCAATCAGCCCCAGCATTTT. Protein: CATGASNQPQHF.

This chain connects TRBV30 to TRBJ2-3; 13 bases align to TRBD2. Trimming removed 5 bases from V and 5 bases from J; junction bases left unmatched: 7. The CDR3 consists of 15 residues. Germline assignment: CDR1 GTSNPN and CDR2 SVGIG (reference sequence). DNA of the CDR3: TGTGCCTGGGGCGGACTAGCGGGAGAGGTAGATACGCAGTATTTT. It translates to CAWGGLAGEVDTQYF. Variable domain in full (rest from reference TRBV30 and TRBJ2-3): SQTIHQWPATLVQPVGSPLSLECTVEGTSNPNLYWYRQAAGRGLQLLFYSVGIGQISSEVPQNLSASRPQDRQFILSSKKLLLSDSGFYLCAWGGLAGEVDTQYFGPGTRLTVL.

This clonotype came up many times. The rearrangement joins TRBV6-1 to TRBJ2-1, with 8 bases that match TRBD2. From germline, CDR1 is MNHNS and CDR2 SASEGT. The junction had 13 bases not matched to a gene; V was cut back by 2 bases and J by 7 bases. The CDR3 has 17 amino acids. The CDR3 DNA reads TGTGCCAGCAGTGAAATTGTGGAACTAGCGGATTGGAATGAGCAGTTCTTC. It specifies CASSEIVELADWNEQFF.

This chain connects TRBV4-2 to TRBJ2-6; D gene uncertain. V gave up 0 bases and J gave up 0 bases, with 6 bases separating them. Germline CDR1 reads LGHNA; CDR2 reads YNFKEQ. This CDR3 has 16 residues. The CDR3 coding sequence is TGTGCCAGCAGCCAAGATCTTTACTCTGGGGCCAACGTCCTGACTTTC. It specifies CASSQDLYSGANVLTF.

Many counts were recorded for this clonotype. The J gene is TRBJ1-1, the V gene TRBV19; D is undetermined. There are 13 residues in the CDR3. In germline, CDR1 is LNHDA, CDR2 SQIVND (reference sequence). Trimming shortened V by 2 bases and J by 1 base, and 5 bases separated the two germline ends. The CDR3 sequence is CASSITGNTEAFF. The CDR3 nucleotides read TGTGCCAGTAGTATAACGGGGAACACTGAAGCTTTCTTT.

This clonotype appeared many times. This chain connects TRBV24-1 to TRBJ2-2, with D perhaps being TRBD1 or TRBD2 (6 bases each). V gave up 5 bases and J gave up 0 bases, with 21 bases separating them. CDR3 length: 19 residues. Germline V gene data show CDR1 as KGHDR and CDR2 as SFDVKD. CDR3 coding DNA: TGTGCCACCAGTGCCCTTCCCGGCGGAGGGACATCGAACACCGGGGAGCTGTTTTTT. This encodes CATSALPGGGTSNTGELFF.

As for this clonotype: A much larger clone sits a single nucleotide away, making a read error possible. Here the CDR3 DNA reads TGTGCCAGCAGTGGGGTCGCGGCGGGATCCCATGAGCAGTTCTTC. Translation gives CASSGVAAGSHEQFF. The chain couples TRBV2 to TRBJ2-1, with D possibly being TRBD2 (6 bases). Germline-derived CDR1 and CDR2 are SNHLY and FYNNEI. The CDR3 contains 15 residues. Between the trimmed V and J ends, which lost 4 bases and 8 bases, there was a span of 18 bases. The variable domain in full, with the rest retrieved from reference TRBV2 and TRBJ2-1, is EPEVTQTPSHQVTQMGQEVILRCVPISNHLYFYWYRQILGQKVEFLVSFYNNEISEKSEIFDDQFSVERPDGSNFTLKIRSTKLEDSAMYFCASSGVAAGSHEQFFGPGTRLTVL.

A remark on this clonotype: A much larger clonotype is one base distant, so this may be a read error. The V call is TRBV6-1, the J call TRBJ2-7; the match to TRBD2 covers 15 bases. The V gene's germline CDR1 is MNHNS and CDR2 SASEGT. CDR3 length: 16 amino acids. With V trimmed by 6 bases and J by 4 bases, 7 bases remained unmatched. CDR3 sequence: CASRGGLAGGVYEQYF. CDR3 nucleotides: TGTGCCAGCAGGGGAGGACTAGCGGGAGGGGTGTACGAGCAGTACTTC.

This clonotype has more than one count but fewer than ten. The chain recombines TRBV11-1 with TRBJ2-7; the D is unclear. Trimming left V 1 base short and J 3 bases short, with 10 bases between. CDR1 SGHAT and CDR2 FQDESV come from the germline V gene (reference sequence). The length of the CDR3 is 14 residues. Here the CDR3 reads CASSLDLPYYEQYF. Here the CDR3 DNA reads TGTGCCAGCAGCTTAGATTTACCTTACTACGAGCAGTACTTC.

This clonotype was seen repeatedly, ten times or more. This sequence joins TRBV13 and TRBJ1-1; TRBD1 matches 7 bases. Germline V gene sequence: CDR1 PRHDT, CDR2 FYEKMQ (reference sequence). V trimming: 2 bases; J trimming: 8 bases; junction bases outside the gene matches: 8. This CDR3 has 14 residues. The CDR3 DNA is TGTGCCAGCAGCTTAAACCTCGGGACAGAAGAAGCTTTCTTT. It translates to CASSLNLGTEEAFF.

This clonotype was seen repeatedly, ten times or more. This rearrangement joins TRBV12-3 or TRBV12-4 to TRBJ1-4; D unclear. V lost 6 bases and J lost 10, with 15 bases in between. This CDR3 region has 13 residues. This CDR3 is CASSWTPPGKLFF. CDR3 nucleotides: TGTGCCAGCAGCTGGACCCCTCCTGGAAAACTGTTTTTT.

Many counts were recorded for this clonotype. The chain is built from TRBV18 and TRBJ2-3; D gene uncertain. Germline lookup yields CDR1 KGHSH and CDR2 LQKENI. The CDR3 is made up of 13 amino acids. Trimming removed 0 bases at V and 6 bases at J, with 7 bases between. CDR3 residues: CASSPPSWDTQYF. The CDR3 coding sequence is TGTGCCAGCTCACCACCGTCGTGGGATACGCAGTATTTT.

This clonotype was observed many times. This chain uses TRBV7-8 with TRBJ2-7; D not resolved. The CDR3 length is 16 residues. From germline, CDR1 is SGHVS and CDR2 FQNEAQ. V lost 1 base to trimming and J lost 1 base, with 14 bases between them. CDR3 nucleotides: TGTGCCAGCAGCTTAGGTTCAGGCCCAAGTTCCTACGAGCAGTACTTC. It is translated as CASSLGSGPSSYEQYF.

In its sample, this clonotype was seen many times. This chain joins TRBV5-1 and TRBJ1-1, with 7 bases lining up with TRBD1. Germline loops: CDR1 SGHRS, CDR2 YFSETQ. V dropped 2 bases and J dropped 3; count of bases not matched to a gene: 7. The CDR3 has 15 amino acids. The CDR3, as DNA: TGCGCCAGCAGCTTTACCCTACAGGGGTACACTGAAGCTTTCTTT. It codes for CASSFTLQGYTEAFF.

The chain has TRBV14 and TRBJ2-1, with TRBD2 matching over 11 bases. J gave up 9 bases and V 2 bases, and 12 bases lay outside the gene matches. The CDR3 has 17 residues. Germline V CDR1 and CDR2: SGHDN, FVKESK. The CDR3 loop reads CASSQTSGRDATREQFF. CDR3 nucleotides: TGTGCCAGCAGCCAAACTAGCGGGAGAGACGCCACCCGTGAGCAGTTCTTC.

Written as DNA, the CDR3 is TGTGCCAGTAGTATTTCGACAGGGGGCCGACCCAATCAGCCCCAGCATTTT. This codes for CASSISTGGRPNQPQHF. The rearrangement joins TRBV19 to TRBJ1-5; TRBD1 aligns across 10 bases. Germline V gene data show CDR1 as LNHDA and CDR2 as SQIVND (reference sequence). The V gene end was trimmed by 3 bases and the J gene end by 3 bases; junction bases not matched to a gene: 8. This CDR3 contains 17 residues.

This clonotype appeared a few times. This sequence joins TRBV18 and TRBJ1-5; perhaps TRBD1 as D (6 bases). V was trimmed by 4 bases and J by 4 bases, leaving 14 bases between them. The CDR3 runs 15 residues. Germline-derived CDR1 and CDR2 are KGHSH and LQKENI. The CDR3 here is CASSLDSGENQPQHF. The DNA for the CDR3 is TGTGCCAGCTCACTCGATTCAGGGGAAAATCAGCCCCAGCATTTT. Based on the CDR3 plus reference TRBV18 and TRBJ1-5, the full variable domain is NAGVMQNPRHLVRRRGQEARLRCSPMKGHSHVYWYRQLPEEGLKFMVYLQKENIIDESGMPKERFSAEFPKEGPSILRIQQVVRGDSAAYFCASSLDSGENQPQHFGDGTRLSIL.